The rows below give T cell receptor beta chains drawn from one sample of a study of blood T cells in healthy people across ages. TCRdb re-called the 5' RACE reads through MiXCR, storing one row per CDR3 protein. The table has about a million distinct CDR3 sequences, roughly 47% seen once; the top ten hold 20% to 25%. Sequencing was carried out using blood. These receptors all stem from a woman aged 60-75 years in good health. Both conserved end residues are part of each CDR3. The D gene is left open where the match is weak.

CDR3 protein	J gene	V gene	D gene
CATSGLAGDGSNEQFF	TRBJ2-1	TRBV4-1	TRBD2
CSARGGGGPQHF	TRBJ1-5	TRBV20-1	NA
CASSEGSGANVLTF	TRBJ2-6	TRBV25-1	NA
CAIRTEGAGSYEQYF	TRBJ2-7	TRBV6-6	NA
CATRNKESGLDSYEQYF	TRBJ2-7	TRBV2	NA
CSARGDRRNEQYF	TRBJ2-7	TRBV20-1	NA
CASSVLAGGRGYF	TRBJ2-5	TRBV2	TRBD2
CASSLWYGYTF	TRBJ1-2	TRBV28	NA
CASTREGFYEQYF	TRBJ2-7	TRBV6-2/TRBV6-3	TRBD2
CASSQPGTALNEKLFF	TRBJ1-4	TRBV3-1	TRBD1
CSANRGQGEKLFF	TRBJ1-4	TRBV29-1	TRBD1
CATGASGSYQETQYF	TRBJ2-5	TRBV7-9	TRBD2
CASRRTETQYF	TRBJ2-5	TRBV7-9	NA
CSADGDYTYQETQYF	TRBJ2-5	TRBV20-1	TRBD2
CASSLAPTGAGSDTQYF	TRBJ2-3	TRBV7-2	NA
CSAPRATSGNNEQFF	TRBJ2-1	TRBV20-1	TRBD2
CASRPGTGIHEQYF	TRBJ2-7	TRBV6-5	TRBD1
CSALKEDRKNIQYF	TRBJ2-4	TRBV20-1	NA
CASSSGTGLVSNQPQHF	TRBJ1-5	TRBV7-2	TRBD1